This T cell receptor (beta chain) was captured in a study of identical twins. This CDR3 is 14 amino acids long. Germline CDR1 is SGHAT and CDR2 is FQNNGV. After removal of 5 bases from V and 6 bases from J, the junction contained 7 bases not matched to a gene. A few counts support this clonotype. Via MiXCR, TCRdb re-called the 5' RACE reads, giving one row per CDR3 protein. This table holds 350,000 to 450,000 distinct CDR3 sequences, roughly 18% found once. The chain uses TRBV11-2 and TRBJ2-7, with 10 bases aligning to TRBD1. The sequence was collected from a man between 45 and 60 years old in good health. Sample: naive T cells sorted from blood. The CDR3 region is CASSRDRGSFEQYF. The CDR3 region has the DNA TGTGCCAGCAGCCGGGACAGGGGCTCATTCGAGCAGTACTTC.